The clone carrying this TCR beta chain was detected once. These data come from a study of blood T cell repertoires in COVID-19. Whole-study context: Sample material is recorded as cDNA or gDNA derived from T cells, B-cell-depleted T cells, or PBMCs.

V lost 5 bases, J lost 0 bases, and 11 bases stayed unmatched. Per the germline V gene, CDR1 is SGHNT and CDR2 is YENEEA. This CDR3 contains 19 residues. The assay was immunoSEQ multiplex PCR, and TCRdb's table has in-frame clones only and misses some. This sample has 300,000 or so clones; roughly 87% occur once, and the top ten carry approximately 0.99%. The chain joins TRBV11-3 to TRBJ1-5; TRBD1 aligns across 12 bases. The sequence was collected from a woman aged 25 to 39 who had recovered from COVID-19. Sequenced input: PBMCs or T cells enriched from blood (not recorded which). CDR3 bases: TGTGCCAGCAGCCCTCGGGACAGGGGGCGACCCAATAGCAATCAGCCCCAGCATTTT. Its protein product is CASSPRDRGRPNSNQPQHF.